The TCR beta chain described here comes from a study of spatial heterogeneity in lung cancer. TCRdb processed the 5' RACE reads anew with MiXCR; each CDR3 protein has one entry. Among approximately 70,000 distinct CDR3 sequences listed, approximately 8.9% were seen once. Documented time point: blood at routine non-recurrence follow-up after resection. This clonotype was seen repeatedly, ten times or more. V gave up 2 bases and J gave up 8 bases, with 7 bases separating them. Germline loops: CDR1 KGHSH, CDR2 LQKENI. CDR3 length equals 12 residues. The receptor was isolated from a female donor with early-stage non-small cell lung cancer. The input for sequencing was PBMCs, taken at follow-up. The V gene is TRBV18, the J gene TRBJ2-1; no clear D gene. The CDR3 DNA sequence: TGTGCCAGCTCACCAAGGTTGGATGAGCAGTTCTTC. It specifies CASSPRLDEQFF.